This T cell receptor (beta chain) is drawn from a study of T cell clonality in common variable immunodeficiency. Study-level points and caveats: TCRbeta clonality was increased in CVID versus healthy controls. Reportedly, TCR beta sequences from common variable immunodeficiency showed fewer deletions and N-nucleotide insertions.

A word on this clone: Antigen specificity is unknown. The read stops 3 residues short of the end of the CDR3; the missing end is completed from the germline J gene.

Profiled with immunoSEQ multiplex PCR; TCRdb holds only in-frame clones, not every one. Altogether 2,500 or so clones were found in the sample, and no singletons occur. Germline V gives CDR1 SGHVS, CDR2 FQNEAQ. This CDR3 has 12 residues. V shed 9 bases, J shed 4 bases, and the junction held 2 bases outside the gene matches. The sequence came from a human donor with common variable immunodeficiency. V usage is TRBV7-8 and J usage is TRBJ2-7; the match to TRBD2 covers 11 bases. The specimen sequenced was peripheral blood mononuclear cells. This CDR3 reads CASTSGGYEQYF. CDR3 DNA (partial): TGTGCCAGTACTAGCGGGGGATACGAG.